This T cell receptor (beta chain) was recovered during a study of blood T cell repertoires in COVID-19 (dated by TCRdb to about 2020). Describing the broader study: Samples from collaborators originated in the United States, Italy and Spain and spanned both the acute and convalescent phases of COVID-19. The sample metadata nearly always contained a de-identified subject ID, COVID-19 status, age in years and sex. The prospective study material was composed of cDNA or gDNA derived from T cells, B-cell-depleted T cells, or PBMCs. A freely available public database, intended as a resource for researchers studying the immune response to SARS-CoV-2, is where the repertoires were released. Subjects who had been exposed to COVID-19, were actively infected with it, or had recovered from it provided the deeply sampled blood TCRbeta repertoires that made up the dataset. Where HLA class I and class II types were available, the types were taken from metadata supplied by the sample provider, not from assay-based typing. The samples were drawn from two sources: the first 160 participants of the ongoing ImmuneRACE study, and over 1,000 subjects contributed by 6 global collaborators. Overall results and qualifications from the work: How much clinical and demographic metadata was included differed by source and by participant, and the metadata was provided uncurated.

TCRbeta CDR3 regions were amplified from genomic DNA using the immunoSEQ Assay, a bias-controlled multiplex PCR. The original methods were these. Nucleated cell counts per sample were estimated from amplification of reference gene primers within the assay. To quantify the absolute abundance of each unique TCRbeta CDR3 rearrangement, sequence reads were collapsed and filtered. For each sample, productive Simpson clonality was calculated by taking the square root of Simpson's diversity index across productive rearrangements. What TCRdb holds here is the immuneACCESS table cut down to in-frame rearrangements. Part of the clones is not present; checked against another copy, under half of the missing clones reflect an unresolved V gene, and the others are unexplained. V and J calls plus clone size are reproduced from that table; the DNA served to infer D and trimming. This sample comprises more than 200,000 clones, 83% of them detected only once. Of the sample, under 3% falls within the top ten clones.

About this clone itself: Its antigen target is currently unknown. Base-call qualities are not available, and no considerably larger clone is one nucleotide away.

Whole blood was collected in K2EDTA tubes by collaborating institutions according to the institutions' own protocols. For TCRbeta analysis, collaborator samples were shipped as frozen whole blood, as isolated PBMCs, or as DNA extracted from either sample type. CDR1 and CDR2 are read off the germline V gene as KGHSH and LQKENI. Between the V and J ends, shortened by 0 bases and 8 bases respectively, the junction contains 10 bases. The CDR3 sequence holds 14 residues, the cysteine and phenylalanine included. The kept DNA is CDR3 alone, 42 bases in frame from the first base. The V and J genes are TRBV18 and TRBJ1-4; perhaps TRBD1 is the D gene, with 6 bases matching. The source is a woman in her thirties or forties with active or convalescent COVID-19. Sequences were obtained from peripheral blood. The DNA sequence is TGTGCCAGCTCACCACCTACAGGGAACGAAAAACTGTTTTTT. Translated, it reads CASSPPTGNEKLFF.